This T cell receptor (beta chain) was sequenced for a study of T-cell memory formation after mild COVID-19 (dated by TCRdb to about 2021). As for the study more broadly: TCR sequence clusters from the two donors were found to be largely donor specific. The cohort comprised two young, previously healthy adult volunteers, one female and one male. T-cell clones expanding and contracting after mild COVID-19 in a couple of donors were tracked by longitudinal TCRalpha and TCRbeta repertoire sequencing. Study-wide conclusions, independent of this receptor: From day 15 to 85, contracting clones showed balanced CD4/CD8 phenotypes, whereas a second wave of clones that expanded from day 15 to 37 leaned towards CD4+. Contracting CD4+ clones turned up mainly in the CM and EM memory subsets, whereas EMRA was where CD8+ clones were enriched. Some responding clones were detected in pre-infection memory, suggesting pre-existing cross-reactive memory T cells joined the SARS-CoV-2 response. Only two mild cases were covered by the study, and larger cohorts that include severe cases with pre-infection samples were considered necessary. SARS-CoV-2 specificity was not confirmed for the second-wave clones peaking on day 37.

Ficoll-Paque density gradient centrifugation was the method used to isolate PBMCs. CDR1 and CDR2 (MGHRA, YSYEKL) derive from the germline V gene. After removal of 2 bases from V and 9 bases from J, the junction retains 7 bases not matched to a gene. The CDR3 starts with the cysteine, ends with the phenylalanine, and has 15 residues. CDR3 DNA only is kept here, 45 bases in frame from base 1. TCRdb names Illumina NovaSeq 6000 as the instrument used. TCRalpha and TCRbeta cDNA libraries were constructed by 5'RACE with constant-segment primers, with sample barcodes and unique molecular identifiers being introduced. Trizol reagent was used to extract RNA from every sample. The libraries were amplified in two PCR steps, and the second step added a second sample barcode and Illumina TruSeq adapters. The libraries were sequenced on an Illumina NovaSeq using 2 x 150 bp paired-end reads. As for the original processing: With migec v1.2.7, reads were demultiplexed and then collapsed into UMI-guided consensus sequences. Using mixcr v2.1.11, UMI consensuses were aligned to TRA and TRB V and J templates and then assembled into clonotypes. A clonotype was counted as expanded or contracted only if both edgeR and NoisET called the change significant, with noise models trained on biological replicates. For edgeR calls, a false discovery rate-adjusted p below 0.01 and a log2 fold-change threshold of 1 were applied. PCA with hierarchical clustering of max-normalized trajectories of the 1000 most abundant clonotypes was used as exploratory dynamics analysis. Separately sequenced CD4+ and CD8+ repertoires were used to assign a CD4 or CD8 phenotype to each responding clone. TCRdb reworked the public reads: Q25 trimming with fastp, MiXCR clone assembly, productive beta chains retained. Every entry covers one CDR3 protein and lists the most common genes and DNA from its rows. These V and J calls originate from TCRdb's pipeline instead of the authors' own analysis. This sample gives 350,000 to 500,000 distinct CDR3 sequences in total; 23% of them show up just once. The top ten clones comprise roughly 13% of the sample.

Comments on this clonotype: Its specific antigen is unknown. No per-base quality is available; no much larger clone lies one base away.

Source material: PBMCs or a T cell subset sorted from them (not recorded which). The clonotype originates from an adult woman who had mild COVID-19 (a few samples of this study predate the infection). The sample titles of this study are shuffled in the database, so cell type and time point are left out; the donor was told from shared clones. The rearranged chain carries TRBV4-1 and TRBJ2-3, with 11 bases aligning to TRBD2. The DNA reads TGCGCCAGCAGCCAAATTTGGCTAGCGGGGGGAACGCAGTATTTT. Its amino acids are CASSQIWLAGGTQYF.